Listed below are T cell receptor beta chains from one sample, sequenced in a study. Via MiXCR, TCRdb re-called the 5' RACE reads, giving one row per CDR3 protein. The sample yields around 50,000 distinct CDR3 sequences, 15% to 20% seen once. Sequences were obtained from naive CD4+ T cells sorted from blood. All receptors derive from a female donor with breast cancer. CDR3s include the opening cysteine and the closing phenylalanine or tryptophan. The order of the fields is V gene, CDR3 length, D gene, clone size, J gene, CDR3 DNA, CDR3 protein. The D gene is left open where the match is weak. Expanded clones get a size class; other rows say once, few or many, or leave the size out.

TRBV7-9,12,-,-,TRBJ1-1,TGTGCCAGCAGCTTAGCAGGAACTGAAGCTTTCTTT,CASSLAGTEAFF
TRBV12-3/TRBV12-4,19,-,few,TRBJ2-5,TGTGCCAGCAGTTTAGCGCGAAGGGGGCTAGCGATAATCCAAGAGACCCAGTACTTC,CASSLARRGLAIIQETQYF
TRBV5-1,15,-,few,TRBJ1-5,TGCGCCAGCAGCGTGACTCCTGCCCCCAATCAGCCCCAGCATTTT,CASSVTPAPNQPQHF
TRBV12-3/TRBV12-4,15,-,-,TRBJ1-5,TGTGCCAGCAGTTTAGGGGACGGTAGCAAGCAGCCCCAGCATTTT,CASSLGDGSKQPQHF
TRBV2,14,-,-,TRBJ2-5,TGTGCCACTTGTCCAGGGAGTTACCAAGAGACCCAGTACTTC,CATCPGSYQETQYF
TRBV7-2,11,-,many,TRBJ2-7,TGTGCCAGCAGCTCCCTGGGGGAGCAGTACTTC,CASSSLGEQYF
TRBV29-1,10,-,few,TRBJ2-5,TGCAGCGTTGGGGGAGAGACCCAGTACTTC,CSVGGETQYF
TRBV5-1,14,-,-,TRBJ2-5,TGCGCCAGCAGCTTGGGGGGGGCACAAGAGACCCAGTACTTC,CASSLGGAQETQYF
TRBV7-2,13,TRBD1,few,TRBJ1-1,TGTGCCAGCAGCGAGGGGACAGGGCGACAAGCTTTCTTT,CASSEGTGRQAFF
TRBV5-1,14,-,many,TRBJ1-1,TGCGCCAGCAGCTTGCCGGACATGAACACTGAAGCTTTCTTT,CASSLPDMNTEAFF
TRBV5-6,16,-,-,TRBJ1-6,TGTGCCAGCAGTGGTGGGGGGACAAGCTATAATTCACCCCTCCACTTT,CASSGGGTSYNSPLHF
TRBV6-1,13,-,many,TRBJ2-7,TGTGCCAGCAGTGACCACGGACAGTACGAGCAGTACTTC,CASSDHGQYEQYF
TRBV7-6,13,-,-,TRBJ2-5,TGTGCCAGCAGCGCTCTAGCGTCCGAGACCCAGTACTTC,CASSALASETQYF
TRBV6-1,14,-,-,TRBJ2-1,TGCGCCAGCAGCCGGACAGACAGAAACAATGAGCGGTTCTTC,CASSRTDRNNERFF
TRBV5-1,12,-,-,TRBJ2-3,TGCGCCAGCAGCCCCCCGGGGGATACGCAGTATTTT,CASSPPGDTQYF
TRBV6-5,14,-,many,TRBJ1-2,TGTGCCAGCAGTCTGGACGGATTTAACTATGGCTACACCTTC,CASSLDGFNYGYTF
TRBV5-1,20,TRBD2,few,TRBJ2-7,TGCGCCAGCAGCTCCCAGGCGGGAGGCTCACTAATGGAAAGCTCCTACGAGCAGTACTTC,CASSSQAGGSLMESSYEQYF
TRBV29-1,14,-,many,TRBJ2-5,TGCAGCGTCGGAGACACCCGGGGGAAAGAGACCCAGTACTTC,CSVGDTRGKETQYF
TRBV4-1,13,-,many,TRBJ1-2,TGCGCCAGCAGACCCACAGGGCGCTATGGCTACACCTTC,CASRPTGRYGYTF
TRBV4-1,14,-,few,TRBJ2-7,TGCGCCAGCAGTTTTGACTCCTATACCGGGGAGCAGTACTTC,CASSFDSYTGEQYF
TRBV12-3/TRBV12-4,16,-,-,TRBJ2-4,TGTGCCAGCAGTTTTAGGCTTAGCGGAGCCAAAAACATTCAGTACTTC,CASSFRLSGAKNIQYF
TRBV6-6,18,-,-,TRBJ1-6,TGTGCCAGTACAAACGACAGGACCAAAAGCTCCTATAATTCACCCCTCCACTTT,CASTNDRTKSSYNSPLHF
TRBV7-2,15,-,-,TRBJ2-3,TGTGCCAGCAAGGGAAGTAGTGTTTGGACAGATACGCAGTATTTT,CASKGSSVWTDTQYF
TRBV6-5,15,TRBD1,many,TRBJ2-1,TGTGCCAGCAGTCAGACAGGGGGCTCCTACAATGAGCAGTTCTTC,CASSQTGGSYNEQFF
TRBV12-3/TRBV12-4,14,-,-,TRBJ1-1,TGTGCCAGCAGTTCAGGGGTCCGAGGAACTGAAGCTTTCTTT,CASSSGVRGTEAFF
TRBV5-1,15,TRBD2,many,TRBJ2-7,TGCGCCAGCAGTCTCTCAGCGGGAGGTTTCTACGAGCAGTACTTC,CASSLSAGGFYEQYF
TRBV7-3,15,TRBD1,-,TRBJ2-1,TGTGCCAGCAGCTCCGACAGGGGCGGGTACAATGAGCAGTTCTTC,CASSSDRGGYNEQFF
TRBV5-1,13,-,many,TRBJ1-1,TGTGCCAGCAGCCGCGACAGTAACACTGAAGCTTTCTTT,CASSRDSNTEAFF
TRBV7-2,16,TRBD2,few,TRBJ2-7,TGTGCCAGCCAACCGATTACTAGCGGGAGGGCCCACGAGCAGTACTTC,CASQPITSGRAHEQYF
TRBV7-9,13,-,few,TRBJ1-2,TGTGCCAGCAGCTTATACAGGGCCCATGGCTACACCTTC,CASSLYRAHGYTF
TRBV7-6,15,TRBD2,-,TRBJ2-1,TGTGCCAGCAGCTTAGTAGCGGGAGGGTACAATGAGCAGTTCTTC,CASSLVAGGYNEQFF
TRBV5-1,14,-,-,TRBJ2-3,TGCGCCAGCAGCCGCCGAGGGATGGAAGATACGCAGTATTTT,CASSRRGMEDTQYF
TRBV12-3/TRBV12-4,11,-,-,TRBJ1-2,TGTGCCAGCAGCAAGGGCCAGGGCTACACCTTC,CASSKGQGYTF
TRBV20-1,14,TRBD1,-,TRBJ1-3,TGCAGTGCTAGCCGGGACAGGGTTGGAAACACCATATATTTT,CSASRDRVGNTIYF
TRBV5-5,12,-,-,TRBJ1-1,TGTGCCAGCAGCTTGGGCTACACTGAAGCTTTCTTT,CASSLGYTEAFF